This T cell receptor beta chain derives from a study of blood T cell repertoires in COVID-19. For the study at large: The study drew acute and convalescent COVID-19 samples from the United States, Italy and Spain. From T cells, B-cell-depleted T cells, or PBMCs came the material, which was cDNA or gDNA.

CDR3 length: 13 residues. Trimming shortened V by 5 bases and J by 4 bases, and 10 bases separated the two germline ends. The germline V gene encodes CDR1 SGHTA and CDR2 FQGTGA. As handled by the study authors: Reference gene primer amplification in the assay estimated nucleated cell counts. Measured with immunoSEQ multiplex PCR; TCRdb has only the in-frame clones, and not every one. The DNA gave D and trimming, while V, J and clone size come from that table. The table has tens of thousands of clones, 80% to 90% seen once. The sample consisted of peripheral blood. This chain joins TRBV7-3 and TRBJ2-3; TRBD2 is a possible D gene (6 bases). The TCR comes from a woman of 80 years or more with active or convalescent COVID-19. CDR3 sequence: CASSAGSADTQYF. The CDR3 region has the DNA TGTGCCAGCAGCGCCGGGAGCGCAGATACGCAGTATTTT.